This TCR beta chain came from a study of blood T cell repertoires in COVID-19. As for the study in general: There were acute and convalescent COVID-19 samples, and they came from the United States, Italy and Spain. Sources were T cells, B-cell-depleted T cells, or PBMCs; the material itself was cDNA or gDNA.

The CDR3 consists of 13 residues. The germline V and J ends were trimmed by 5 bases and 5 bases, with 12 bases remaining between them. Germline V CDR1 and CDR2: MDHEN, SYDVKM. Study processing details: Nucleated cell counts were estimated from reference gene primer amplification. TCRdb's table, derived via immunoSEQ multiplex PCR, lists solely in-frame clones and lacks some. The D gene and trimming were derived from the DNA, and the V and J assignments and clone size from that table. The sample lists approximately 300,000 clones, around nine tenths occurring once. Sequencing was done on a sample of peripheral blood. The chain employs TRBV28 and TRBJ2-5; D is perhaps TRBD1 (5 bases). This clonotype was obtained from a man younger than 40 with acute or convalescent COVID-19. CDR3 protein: CASSRLGRETQYF. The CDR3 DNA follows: TGTGCCAGCAGTCGCCTGGGGCGGGAGACCCAGTACTTC.